These 5 T cell receptor beta chains share one sample of origin, sequenced in a study of blood T cell repertoires in COVID-19. Produced via immunoSEQ multiplex PCR; TCRdb's table is partial and in-frame only. This table holds 380,000 or so clones, approximately 88% found once. The sample was peripheral blood. The receptor source for this set is a man aged 35-49 years with acute or convalescent COVID-19.

Comments on this clone: Other DNA sequences of this sample code for an identical CDR3. This chain uses TRBV15 with TRBJ2-5; TRBD2 aligns across 8 bases. The V gene end was trimmed by 0 bases and the J gene end by 1 base; junction bases not matched to a gene: 1. The CDR3 length is 15 residues. Germline assignment: CDR1 LNHNV and CDR2 YYDKDF (reference sequence). CDR3 in amino acids: CATSRDRGGQETQYF. DNA for the CDR3: TGTGCCACCAGCAGAGATCGGGGGGGCCAAGAGACCCAGTACTTC.

This clone was detected once. The V call is TRBV2, the J call TRBJ1-2, with D unclear. CDR3 length: 17 amino acids. CDR1 and CDR2 (germline): SNHLY, FYNNEI. The V gene lost 5 bases and the J gene lost 2 bases, with 21 bases spanning the gap. The CDR3 is CASSPRLLIPKNYGYTF. The CDR3, as DNA: TGTGCCAGCAGTCCCCGACTCCTAATTCCAAAAAACTATGGCTACACCTTC.

V gene TRBV24-1 combines with J gene TRBJ1-5, with D possibly matching TRBD1 (6 bases). Trimming removed 3 bases at V and 0 bases at J, with 8 bases between. Germline CDR1 and CDR2: KGHDR and SFDVKD. This CDR3 has 15 residues. CDR3 residues: CATSDRTASNQPQHF. The DNA for the CDR3 is TGTGCCACCAGTGATCGGACAGCTAGCAATCAGCCCCAGCATTTT.

In its sample, this clone was seen once. The chain joins TRBV20-1 to TRBJ2-3; 13 bases map to TRBD2. With V trimmed by 3 bases and J by 2 bases, 14 bases remained unmatched. This CDR3 contains 19 residues. From germline, CDR1 is DFQATT and CDR2 SNEGSKA (reference sequence). CDR3 region: CSASLVGTSGETFTDTQYF. CDR3 in DNA: TGCAGTGCTAGTCTTGTCGGGACTAGCGGGGAGACCTTCACAGATACGCAGTATTTT.

In its sample, this clone was seen once. Other DNA sequences in the sample encode the same CDR3. V gene TRBV19 combines with J gene TRBJ2-7, with D perhaps matching TRBD1 (5 bases). The CDR3 contains 13 residues. V was pared by 3 bases and J by 3 bases, with 9 bases between. Germline V gene lookup returns CDR1 LNHDA and CDR2 SQIVND (reference sequence). The CDR3 here is CASSIQGSYEQYF. The CDR3 DNA sequence: TGTGCCAGTAGTATTCAGGGAAGCTACGAGCAGTACTTC.